This T cell receptor (beta chain) was sequenced for a study of beta chain features in type 1 diabetes. Study-wide results and caveats: Within patients, naive, central memory and Treg TCRB repertoires seemed more similar than within healthy donors. Insertions were fewer and deletions more numerous at VDJ junctions in type 1 diabetes patients. With patients and controls alike, PCR might favor shorter templates to an equal degree.

The V segment lost 4 bases and the J segment 0 bases; nucleotides outside the gene matches: 2. Germline V gene data show CDR1 as SNHLY and CDR2 as FYNNEI. CDR3 size: 15 residues. As regards this clone: Its target is not known.

TCRB transcripts that were expressed got sequenced, as all of the isolated RNA had been reverse transcribed. TCRdb's table, derived via immunoSEQ multiplex PCR, lists solely in-frame clones and lacks some. The repertoire holds more than 150,000 clones, with 11% as singletons. This TCR derives from a young man in good health. The V and J genes are TRBV2 and TRBJ2-2, with 7 nucleotides matching TRBD1. Material: central memory CD4+ T cells from blood. This CDR3 is CASSATGANTGELFF. The CDR3 DNA sequence: TGTGCCAGCAGTGCAACAGGGGCGAACACCGGGGAGCTGTTTTTT.